A single sample gave rise to the 9 T cell receptor beta chains below, sequenced in a study of cytomegalovirus exposure and HLA in healthy donors. Both 60 Vbeta primers and 13 Jbeta primers went into the PCR. Clones were sequenced by immunoSEQ multiplex PCR, and TCRdb holds only the in-frame ones, with some missing. In total, the table holds fewer than 150,000 clones. The sample was PBMCs. Every receptor here comes from a middle-aged man in good health and CMV-seronegative.

This rearrangement joins TRBV7-3 to TRBJ2-3; the D gene is possibly TRBD1 (5 bases). Trimming shortened V by 5 bases and J by 3 bases, and 18 bases separated the two germline ends. Germline CDR1 reads SGHTA; CDR2 reads FQGTGA. The CDR3 loop spans 16 amino acids. This chain's CDR3 is CASSPSSGLLTDTQYF. CDR3 nucleotide sequence: TGTGCCAGCAGCCCATCTTCAGGGTTGCTGACAGATACGCAGTATTTT.

CDR3 residues: CASRNDGNYEQYF. The DNA of the CDR3 is TGTGCCAGCAGAAACGACGGGAACTACGAGCAGTACTTC. The chain carries TRBV2 and TRBJ2-7, with a tentative D call TRBD2 (5 bases). Trimming removed 6 bases at V and 3 bases at J, with 12 bases between. The CDR3 is made up of 13 amino acids. Germline V gene data show CDR1 as SNHLY and CDR2 as FYNNEI. Variable domain in full (rest from reference TRBV2 and TRBJ2-7): EPEVTQTPSHQVTQMGQEVILRCVPISNHLYFYWYRQILGQKVEFLVSFYNNEISEKSEIFDDQFSVERPDGSNFTLKIRSTKLEDSAMYFCASRNDGNYEQYFGPGTRLTVT.

The chain carries TRBV6-5 and TRBJ2-7; possible D gene TRBD2, 6 bases. The germline V and J ends were trimmed by 6 bases and 1 base, with 10 bases remaining between them. The CDR3 runs to 13 residues. Germline V lookup: CDR1 MNHEY, CDR2 SVGAGI. The chain's CDR3 is CASREGISYEQYF. CDR3 bases: TGTGCCAGCAGGGAGGGGATATCCTACGAGCAGTACTTC.

About this clone itself: Other DNA variants within this sample encode the same CDR3. V is TRBV5-6 and J is TRBJ1-2; D call uncertain. The germline V gene encodes CDR1 SGHDT and CDR2 YYEEEE. The CDR3 is 12 residues long. The V and J ends lost 4 bases and 2 bases respectively, with 6 bases between them. CDR3 residues: CASSPSNYGYTF. The CDR3 region has the DNA TGTGCCAGCAGCCCCTCGAACTATGGCTACACCTTC.

This chain uses TRBV10-3 with TRBJ1-1; D is ambiguous. The V end lost 7 bases, the J end lost 1 base, and 7 bases lay between the germline ends. Germline V gene lookup returns CDR1 ENHRY and CDR2 SYGVKD. CDR3 length: 12 residues. CDR3 protein: CAINRQNTEAFF. The DNA of the CDR3 is TGTGCCATCAACAGACAGAACACTGAAGCTTTCTTT.

The rearrangement links TRBV6-1 to TRBJ1-2, with TRBD1 matching 7 bases. Per the germline V gene, CDR1 is MNHNS and CDR2 is SASEGT. V lost 6 bases and J lost 4; bases outside the gene matches: 11. The CDR3 covers 15 residues. The CDR3 nucleotides read TGTGCCAGCAGCTTCGGGACAGACTCCGTCTATGGCTACACCTTC. This encodes CASSFGTDSVYGYTF.

The chain uses TRBV27 and TRBJ2-5; perhaps TRBD2 as D (6 bases). The V end lost 3 bases, the J end lost 2 bases, and 13 bases lay between the germline ends. The germline V gene has CDR1 MNHEY and CDR2 SMNVEV (reference sequence). This CDR3 region has 15 residues. The CDR3 spells CASSFGGAIQETQYF. For the CDR3, the DNA is TGTGCCAGCAGTTTCGGAGGGGCCATACAAGAGACCCAGTACTTC.

The genes are TRBV5-8 and TRBJ2-4; the match to TRBD1 covers 8 bases. The CDR3 has 16 amino acids. Germline CDR1 and CDR2: SGHTS and YDEGEE. V lost 4 bases to trimming and J lost 1 base; unmatched junction nucleotides: 7. CDR3 bases: TGTGCCAGCAGCCACACAGGGGGGACGGCCAAAAACATTCAGTACTTC. Amino acid sequence: CASSHTGGTAKNIQYF. The full variable domain, with the rest looked up from reference TRBV5-8 and TRBJ2-4, is EAGVTQSPTHLIKTRGQQATLRCSPISGHTSVYWYQQALGLGLQFLLWYDEGEERNRGNFPPRFSGRQFPNYSSELNVNALELEDSALYLCASSHTGGTAKNIQYFGAGTRLSVL.

The J gene is TRBJ2-2, the V gene TRBV7-9; 7 bases align to TRBD1. CDR3 length equals 16 residues. The trim removed 3 bases at V and 0 bases at J, leaving 4 bases unmatched. The germline CDR1 and CDR2 sequences are SEHNR and FQNEAQ (reference sequence). In DNA, the CDR3 is TGTGCCAGCAGCTTCCTGACAGGGTCGAACACCGGGGAGCTGTTTTTT. The encoded protein is CASSFLTGSNTGELFF.